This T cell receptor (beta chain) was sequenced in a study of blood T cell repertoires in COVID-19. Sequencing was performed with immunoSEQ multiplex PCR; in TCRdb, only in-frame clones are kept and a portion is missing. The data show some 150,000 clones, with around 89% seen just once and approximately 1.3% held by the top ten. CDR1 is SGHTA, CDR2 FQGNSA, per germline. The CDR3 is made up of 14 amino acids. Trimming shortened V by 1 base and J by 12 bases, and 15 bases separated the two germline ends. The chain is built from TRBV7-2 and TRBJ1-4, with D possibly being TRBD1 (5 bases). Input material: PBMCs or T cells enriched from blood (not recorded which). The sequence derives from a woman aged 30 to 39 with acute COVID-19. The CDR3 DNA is TGTGCCAGCAGCTTAGAGGGCTCAGTCAGGGAACTGTTTTTT. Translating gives CASSLEGSVRELFF.